This TCR beta chain was profiled in a study of beta chain features in type 1 diabetes listed by TCRdb under 2018. For the study in its entirety: No differences in mean age, gender distribution, total cell number or subset yield were found between patients and healthy donors. A total of roughly 100 million sorted cells were examined across all samples, and RNA yield correlated strongly with the number of cells per subset. In the study, TCRB repertoires of sorted circulating CD4+ T cell subsets from recently diagnosed type 1 diabetes patients were compared with those of matched healthy donors. Regulatory and stem cell-like memory subsets were obtained from only 8 patients and about 8 healthy donors, while naive and central memory subsets were obtained from all 30 or so donors. Paper-wide results and their limitations: Only small numbers of individuals were included in the HLA sub-analyses, which left unresolved whether HLA type had any influence on TCRB rearrangement. Naive, central memory and regulatory TCRB repertoires appeared to be more alike among patients than among healthy donors. Shorter templates might be favored by PCR, yet because patient and control samples were amplified and corrected together, any such skew would affect both groups equally. At VDJ recombination sites, patients with type 1 diabetes made fewer insertions and deleted more nucleotides, a pattern implying thymic rearrangement abnormalities. Type 1 diabetes patients showed a moderate but significant shortening of TCRB CDR3 length in all four CD4+ subsets. Because cDNA was sequenced instead of genomic DNA, activated cells with high expression could be over-represented, although the groups did not differ in activation or CD3 levels.

Each donor gave one peripheral blood draw, averaging approximately 110 mL, which was collected into heparinised tubes. A BD FACSAria II and a panel including CD45RO, CCR7, CD25, CD127, CD95 and CD27 were used to sort naive, central memory, regulatory and stem cell-like memory CD4+ T cells. Purity was above 98% for every sorted population. PBMCs were separated immediately by Lymphoprep density gradient centrifugation and were stained directly, without being cultured. So that batch effects would be minimized, each experiment stained and sorted samples in pairs, pairing one healthy donor with one patient. Including the terminal cysteine and phenylalanine, the CDR3 comprises 14 residues. Only the CDR3 DNA stays, 42 bases, in frame from base 1. V and J are truncated by 4 bases and 3 bases respectively, leaving an intervening sequence of 13 bases. According to the germline V gene, CDR1 reads MGHRA and CDR2 reads YSYEKL.

The High Capacity cDNA Reverse Transcription Kit was used to reverse transcribe all of the isolated RNA, meaning that expressed TCRB transcripts were what got sequenced. Deep immunoSEQ sequencing was performed on naive, central memory and regulatory T cell samples, with an average of roughly 3.3 million total reads per sample. Sorted cells were lysed in RLT buffer and RNA was extracted with DNase-treated RNeasy Micro or Mini kits, depending on cell number. To prevent cross-contamination, each cell subset was processed individually, whereas patient and healthy donor samples were processed jointly. Using the immunoSEQ multiplex PCR, TCRB sequences were amplified from cDNA into 87-bp fragments spanning the CDR3 region. Sequencing of the amplicons was done on the Illumina HiSeq platform. The authors' analysis ran thus. Synthetic template baselines were used to correct PCR bias computationally, reads within Hamming distance 2 were collapsed together, and singletons that could not be merged were discarded. By aligning reads against IMGT, V, D and J genes, CDR3 length, and insertions or deletions at six rearrangement sites were assigned. Within each subset, clonotype counts were normalized to sorted cell number, after which true diversity and Gini coefficients were computed with the tcR R package. Repertoire sharing was quantified using the overlap coefficient calculated on TCRB nucleotide sequences. Out-of-frame TCRB sequences from naive cells were analyzed to stand in for the pre-selection repertoire. The table comes from immuneACCESS by way of TCRdb, which keeps in-frame sequences with V and J called. Part of the clones is missing from these tables; in studies checked, under half for an unresolved V gene and the rest for unknown reasons. That table furnishes V, J and clone size, whereas the DNA furnished D and trimming. The sample has 140,000 to 150,000 clones on record, about 10% of them singletons. 1.3% of the sample is held by the ten biggest clonotypes.

This clone was recorded a few times. What antigen it recognizes has not been identified. Base qualities are missing; no much larger clone stands one base away. In this chain, TRBV4-1 is recombined with TRBJ2-7, with a tentative D gene TRBD1 over 6 matching bases. The sample consisted of naive CD4+ T cells from blood. The sample's cell subset or site label is to be understood as: true naive CD4+ T cells. This clonotype originated in a young man in good health. The DNA sequence is given as TGCGCCAGCAGCCGGACAGTTAGACTCTACGAGCAGTACTTC. Its translation is CASSRTVRLYEQYF.